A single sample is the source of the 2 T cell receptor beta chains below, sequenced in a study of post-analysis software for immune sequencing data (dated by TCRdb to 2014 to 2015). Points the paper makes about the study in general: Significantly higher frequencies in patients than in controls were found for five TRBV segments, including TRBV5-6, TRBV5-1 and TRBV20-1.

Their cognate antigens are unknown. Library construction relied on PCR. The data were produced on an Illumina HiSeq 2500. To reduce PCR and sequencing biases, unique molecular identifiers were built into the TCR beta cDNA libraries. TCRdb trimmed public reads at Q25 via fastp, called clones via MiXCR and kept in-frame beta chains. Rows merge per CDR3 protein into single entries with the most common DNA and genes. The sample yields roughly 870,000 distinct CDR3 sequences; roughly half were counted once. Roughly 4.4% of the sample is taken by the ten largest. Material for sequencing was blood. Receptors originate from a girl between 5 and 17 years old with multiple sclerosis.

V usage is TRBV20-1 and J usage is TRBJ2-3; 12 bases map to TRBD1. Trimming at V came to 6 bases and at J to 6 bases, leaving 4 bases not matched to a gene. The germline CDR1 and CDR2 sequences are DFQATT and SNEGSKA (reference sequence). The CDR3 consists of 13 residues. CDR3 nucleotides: TGCAGTGCGGGACAGGGGGCGCCGGATACGCAGTATTTT. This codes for CSAGQGAPDTQYF.

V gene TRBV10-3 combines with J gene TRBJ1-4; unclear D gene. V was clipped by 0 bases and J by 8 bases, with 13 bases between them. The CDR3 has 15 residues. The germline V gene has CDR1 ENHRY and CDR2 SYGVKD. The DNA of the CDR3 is TGTGCCATCAGTGAGTCCATGGCCTTGGGAGAAAAACTGTTTTTT. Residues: CAISESMALGEKLFF.